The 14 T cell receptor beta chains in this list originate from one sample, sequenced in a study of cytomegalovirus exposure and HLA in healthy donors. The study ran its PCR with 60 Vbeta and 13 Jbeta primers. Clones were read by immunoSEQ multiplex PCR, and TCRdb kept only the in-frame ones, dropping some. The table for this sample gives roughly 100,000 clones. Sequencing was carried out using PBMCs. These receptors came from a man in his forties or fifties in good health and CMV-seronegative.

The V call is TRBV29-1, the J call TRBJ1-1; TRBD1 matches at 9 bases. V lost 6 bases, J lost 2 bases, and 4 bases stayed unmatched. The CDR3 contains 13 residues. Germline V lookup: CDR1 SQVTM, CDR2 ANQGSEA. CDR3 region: CSVGTGINTEAFF. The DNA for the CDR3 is TGCAGCGTCGGGACAGGGATTAACACTGAAGCTTTCTTT.

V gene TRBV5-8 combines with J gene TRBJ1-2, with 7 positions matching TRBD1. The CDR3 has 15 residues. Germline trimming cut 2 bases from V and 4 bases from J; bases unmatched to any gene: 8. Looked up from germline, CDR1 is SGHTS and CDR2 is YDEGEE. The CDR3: CASSFTGALSYGYTF. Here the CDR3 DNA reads TGTGCCAGCAGCTTCACAGGGGCGCTGAGCTATGGCTACACCTTC.

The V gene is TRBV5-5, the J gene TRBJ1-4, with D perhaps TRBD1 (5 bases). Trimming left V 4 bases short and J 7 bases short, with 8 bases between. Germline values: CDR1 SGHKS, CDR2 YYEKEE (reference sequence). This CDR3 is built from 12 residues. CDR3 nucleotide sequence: TGTGCCAGCAGCAGGCAGGGTGAAAAACTGTTTTTT. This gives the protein CASSRQGEKLFF.

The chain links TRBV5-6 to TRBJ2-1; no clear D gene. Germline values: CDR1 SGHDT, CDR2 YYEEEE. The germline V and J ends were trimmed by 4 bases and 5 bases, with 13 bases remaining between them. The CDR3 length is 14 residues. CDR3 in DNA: TGTGCCAGCAGCGTAACCCCCTCTAACAATGAGCAGTTCTTC. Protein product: CASSVTPSNNEQFF.

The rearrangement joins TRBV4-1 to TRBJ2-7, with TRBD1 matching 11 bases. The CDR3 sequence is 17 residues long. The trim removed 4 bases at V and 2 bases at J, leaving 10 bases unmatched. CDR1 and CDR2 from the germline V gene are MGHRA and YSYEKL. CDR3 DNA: TGCGCCAGCAGCCGAGAGGGAGGACAGGGGGCAGCCTACGAGCAGTACTTC. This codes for CASSREGGQGAAYEQYF.

DNA for the CDR3: TGTGCCAGCACTCAGTATAATTCACCCCTCCACTTT. Its protein product is CASTQYNSPLHF. The chain uses TRBV2 and TRBJ1-6; D is undetermined. The V end lost 7 bases, the J end lost 4 bases, and 5 bases lay between the germline ends. From germline, CDR1 is SNHLY and CDR2 FYNNEI. The CDR3 consists of 12 residues.

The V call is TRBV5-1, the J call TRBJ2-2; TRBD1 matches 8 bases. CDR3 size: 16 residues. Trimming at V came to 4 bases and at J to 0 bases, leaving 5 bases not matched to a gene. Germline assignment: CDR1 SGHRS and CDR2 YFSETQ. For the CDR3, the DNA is TGCGCCAGCAGCCCTCCGGGACAGGCGAACACCGGGGAGCTGTTTTTT. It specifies CASSPPGQANTGELFF.

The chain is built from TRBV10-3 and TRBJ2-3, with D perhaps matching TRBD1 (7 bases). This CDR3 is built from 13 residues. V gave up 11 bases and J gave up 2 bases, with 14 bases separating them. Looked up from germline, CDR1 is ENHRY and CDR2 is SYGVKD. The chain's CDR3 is CALAGGPTDTQYF. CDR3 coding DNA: TGTGCCCTCGCAGGGGGGCCCACAGATACGCAGTATTTT.

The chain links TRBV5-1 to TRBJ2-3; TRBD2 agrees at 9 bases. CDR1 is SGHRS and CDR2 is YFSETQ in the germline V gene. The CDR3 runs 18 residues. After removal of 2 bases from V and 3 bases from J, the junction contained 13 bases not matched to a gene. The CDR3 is CASSFSAGGFLVTDTQYF. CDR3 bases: TGCGCCAGCAGCTTTTCAGCGGGGGGCTTCCTCGTAACAGATACGCAGTATTTT.

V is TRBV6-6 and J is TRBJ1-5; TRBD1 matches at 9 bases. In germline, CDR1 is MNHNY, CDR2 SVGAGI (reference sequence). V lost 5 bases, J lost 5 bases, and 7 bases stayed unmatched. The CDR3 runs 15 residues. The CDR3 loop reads CASSPQGALYQPQHF. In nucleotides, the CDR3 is TGTGCCAGCAGTCCACAGGGGGCGCTTTATCAGCCCCAGCATTTT.

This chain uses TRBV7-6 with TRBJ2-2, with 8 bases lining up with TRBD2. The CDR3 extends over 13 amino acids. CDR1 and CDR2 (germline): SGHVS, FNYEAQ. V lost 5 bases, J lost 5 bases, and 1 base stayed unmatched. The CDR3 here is CASSPGGTGELFF. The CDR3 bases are TGTGCCAGCAGCCCGGGGGGGACCGGGGAGCTGTTTTTT.

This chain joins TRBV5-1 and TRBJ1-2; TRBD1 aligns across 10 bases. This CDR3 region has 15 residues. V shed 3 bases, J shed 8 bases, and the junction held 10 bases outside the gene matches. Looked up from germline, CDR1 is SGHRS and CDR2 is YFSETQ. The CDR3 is CASSSTGTGVGGYTF. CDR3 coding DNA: TGCGCCAGCAGCTCCACCGGGACAGGGGTGGGCGGCTACACCTTC.

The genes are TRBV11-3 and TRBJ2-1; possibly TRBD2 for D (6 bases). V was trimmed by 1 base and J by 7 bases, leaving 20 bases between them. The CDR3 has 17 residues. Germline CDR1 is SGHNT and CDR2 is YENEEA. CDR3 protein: CASSLVLTRERLNEQFF. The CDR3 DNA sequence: TGTGCCAGCAGCTTAGTTTTAACGCGGGAACGACTTAATGAGCAGTTCTTC.

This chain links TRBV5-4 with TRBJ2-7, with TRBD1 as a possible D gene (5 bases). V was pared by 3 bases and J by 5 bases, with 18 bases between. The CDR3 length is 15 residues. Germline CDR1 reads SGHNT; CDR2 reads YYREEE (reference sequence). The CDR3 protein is CASSSNNRWGDEQYF. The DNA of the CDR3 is TGTGCCAGCAGCTCGAACAACCGGTGGGGCGACGAGCAGTACTTC.